This T cell receptor beta chain came from a study of T cell repertoires in breast cancer. CDR1 and CDR2 from the germline V gene are SGHVS and FNYEAQ. The CDR3 runs 14 residues. In the case of this clonotype: The junction differs from germline at one of its ends, possibly a read error.

An expanded emulsion RT-PCR with primers for all TCR V genes paired CD8+ T cell chains. Blocking oligonucleotides added to a second nested PCR suppressed unpaired genes. TCRdb analysed the emulsion pairing reads with MiXCR anew, one entry per CDR3 protein. The sample comprises about 550 distinct CDR3 sequences, approximately 51% of which are singletons, and roughly 94% rests with the top ten. The chain joins TRBV7-6 to TRBJ1-4; D not resolved. The sample consisted of CD8+ T cells. The clonotype originates from a pool of human donors with breast cancer or a healthy control (not recorded which). The CDR3, as DNA: TGTGCCAGCGGCGCCCTGACGGCTAATGAAAAACTGCTTTTC. Its protein product is CASGALTANEKLLF.